A single sample is the source of the 32 T cell receptor beta chains below, sequenced in a study of blood T cell repertoires in COVID-19. The repertoire was sequenced with immunoSEQ multiplex PCR; TCRdb's copy has only in-frame clones and lacks some. The sample lists approximately 61,000 clones; 88% were seen once. Sequencing used peripheral blood. The origin of the receptors is a woman older than 75 with active COVID-19.

CDR3 bases: TGCGCCAGCAGTGATAGAACAGGGGGCGCGAATTCACCCCTCCACTTT. Translating it yields CASSDRTGGANSPLHF. The chain uses TRBV10-2 and TRBJ1-6; TRBD1 matches 9 bases. The V gene's germline CDR1 is WSHSY and CDR2 SAAADI. The V and J ends lost 3 bases and 7 bases, in that order; junction bases with no gene match: 7. CDR3 length: 16 residues.

V gene TRBV7-6 combines with J gene TRBJ2-7; the D gene is possibly TRBD1 (5 bases). V dropped 1 base and J dropped 0 bases, with 13 bases sitting between them. This CDR3 has 16 residues. Germline CDR1 is SGHVS and CDR2 is FNYEAQ. CDR3 protein: CASSLEGLLSSYEQYF. The CDR3 DNA sequence: TGTGCCAGCAGCTTAGAGGGGCTGTTGAGCTCCTACGAGCAGTACTTC.

The chain is built from TRBV29-1 and TRBJ2-1; 13 positions match TRBD2. Germline V lookup: CDR1 SQVTM, CDR2 ANQGSEA. The CDR3 contains 14 residues. After removal of 4 bases from V and 7 bases from J, the junction contained 4 bases not matched to a gene. The DNA for the CDR3 is TGCAGCGTTGCCAAGGGACTAGCGGGGAATGAGCAGTTCTTC. This translates into CSVAKGLAGNEQFF.

The chain links TRBV6-2 or TRBV6-3 to TRBJ2-7, with TRBD2 matching over 9 bases. Trimming cost V 4 bases and J 2 bases; bases outside gene matches: 9. The germline V gene has CDR1 MNHEY and CDR2 SVGEGT. The CDR3 consists of 16 residues. CDR3 sequence reads: CASSFLAGTMAYEQYF. In DNA form, the CDR3 reads TGTGCCAGCAGTTTCCTAGCGGGGACCATGGCCTACGAGCAGTACTTC.

V and J are TRBV5-1 and TRBJ2-3; D possibly corresponds to TRBD2 (6 bases). The CDR3 runs to 14 residues. The V end lost 4 bases, the J end lost 2 bases, and 11 bases lay between the germline ends. CDR1 is SGHRS, CDR2 YFSETQ, per germline. CDR3 residues: CASSRDLTTDTQYF. The CDR3 region has the DNA TGCGCCAGCAGCCGGGACTTGACCACAGATACGCAGTATTTT.

The chain uses TRBV2 and TRBJ2-1, with TRBD2 as a possible D gene (6 bases). Germline V CDR1 and CDR2: SNHLY, FYNNEI. CDR3 length: 14 amino acids. V lost 6 bases, J lost 6 bases, and 15 bases lay in between. CDR3 sequence (DNA): TGTGCCAGCAGCAGACTAGAAGTTGCCAATGAGCAGTTCTTC. Translation gives CASSRLEVANEQFF.

The chain carries TRBV6-5 and TRBJ2-5, with 13 bases identical to TRBD2. Germline values: CDR1 MNHEY, CDR2 SVGAGI. Trimming removed 6 bases from V and 6 bases from J; junction bases left unmatched: 4. The CDR3 runs 14 residues. The CDR3 nucleotides are TGTGCCAGCAGAACTAGCGGGGGGGCGCAGACCCAGTACTTC. Amino acids: CASRTSGGAQTQYF.

The chain links TRBV11-2 to TRBJ1-1; D is unresolved. Deletions cut 2 bases from V and 0 bases from J, with 16 bases between. The CDR3 length is 17 residues. CDR1 and CDR2 (germline): SGHAT, FQNNGV. The CDR3 here is CASSLIGGGDMNTEAFF. The CDR3 DNA sequence: TGTGCCAGCAGCTTAATCGGCGGCGGGGATATGAACACTGAAGCTTTCTTT.

V usage is TRBV14 and J usage is TRBJ1-1; 7 positions agree with TRBD1. Germline loops: CDR1 SGHDN, CDR2 FVKESK. Germline trimming cut 4 bases from V and 0 bases from J; bases unmatched to any gene: 5. CDR3 length: 15 residues. CDR3 sequence: CASSLLGQLNTEAFF. The CDR3 DNA reads as TGTGCCAGCAGCCTACTGGGACAGCTGAACACTGAAGCTTTCTTT.

J is TRBJ2-7 and V is TRBV11-2; 8 bases match TRBD2. From germline, CDR1 is SGHAT and CDR2 FQNNGV. This CDR3 is built from 15 residues. Trimming removed 4 bases from V and 5 bases from J; junction bases left unmatched: 10. DNA for the CDR3: TGTGCCAGCAGCTCCCACGGCGGGGGGTTCAACGAGCAGTACTTC. It codes for CASSSHGGGFNEQYF. Drawing the rest from reference TRBV11-2 and TRBJ2-7, the complete variable domain is EAGVAQSPRYKIIEKRQSVAFWCNPISGHATLYWYQQILGQGPKLLIQFQNNGVVDDSQLPKDRFSAERLKGVDSTLKIQPAKLEDSAVYLCASSSHGGGFNEQYFGPGTRLTVT.

This chain joins TRBV28 and TRBJ1-6; maybe TRBD1 (6 bases). CDR1 is MDHEN and CDR2 is SYDVKM in the germline V gene. V lost 7 bases and J lost 2, with 27 bases in between. CDR3 length: 20 amino acids. The CDR3 spells CASKAPAQGFLGTYNSPLHF. CDR3 nucleotides: TGTGCCAGCAAGGCCCCCGCACAGGGATTCCTTGGGACCTATAATTCACCCCTCCACTTT.

J is TRBJ1-2 and V is TRBV6-5; TRBD1 is a possible D gene (5 bases). The V end lost 5 bases, the J end lost 4 bases, and 17 bases lay between the germline ends. The germline gives CDR1 MNHEY, CDR2 SVGAGI. CDR3 length: 15 residues. The CDR3 spells CASSPPIAGTYGYTF. The DNA for the CDR3 is TGTGCCAGCAGTCCCCCGATAGCGGGGACCTATGGCTACACCTTC.

The rearrangement joins TRBV4-3 to TRBJ1-3; a possible D gene is TRBD1 (5 bases). Trimming removed 5 bases from V and 1 base from J, with 15 bases in between. CDR3 size: 16 residues. CDR1 and CDR2 (germline): LGHNA, YSLEER. The CDR3 loop is CASSTLAGGSGNTIYF. The CDR3 nucleotides are TGCGCCAGCAGCACCCTCGCCGGGGGTTCTGGAAACACCATATATTTT.

The chain uses TRBV5-1 and TRBJ1-4, with 7 bases fitting TRBD1. With V trimmed by 5 bases and J by 8 bases, 6 bases remained unmatched. There are 13 residues in the CDR3. Germline lookup yields CDR1 SGHRS and CDR2 YFSETQ. The DNA of the CDR3 is TGCGCCAGCAGGCGGGACAGAAAAGAAAAACTGTTTTTT. This sequence encodes CASRRDRKEKLFF. The full variable domain, completed using reference TRBV5-1 and TRBJ1-4, is KAGVTQTPRYLIKTRGQQVTLSCSPISGHRSVSWYQQTPGQGLQFLFEYFSETQRNKGNFPGRFSGRQFSNSRSEMNVSTLELGDSALYLCASRRDRKEKLFFGSGTQLSVL.

The chain uses TRBV12-3 or TRBV12-4 and TRBJ2-7; the D gene is possibly TRBD1 (6 bases). The ends were cut back, 8 bases at V and 3 bases at J, with 14 bases in the middle. This CDR3 contains 13 residues. CDR3 DNA: TGTGCCAGCGCAGGGGCCTATGACTACGAGCAGTACTTC. As protein: CASAGAYDYEQYF.

This clone was seen once. This rearrangement joins TRBV7-3 to TRBJ2-1; 9 positions match TRBD2. V was pared by 2 bases and J by 8 bases, with 7 bases of the junction left unmatched. The CDR3 length is 15 residues. Germline CDR1 SGHTA, CDR2 FQGTGA. The CDR3 loop reads CASSLRLAGRDEQFF. CDR3 bases: TGTGCCAGCAGCTTACGGCTAGCGGGGCGGGATGAGCAGTTCTTC.

The chain has TRBV5-1 and TRBJ2-1; TRBD2 aligns across 8 bases. From germline, CDR1 is SGHRS and CDR2 YFSETQ. The ends lost 2 bases at V and 2 bases at J; junction bases unmatched: 6. The CDR3 spans 16 residues. The CDR3 bases are TGCGCCAGCAGCTTCTTCAGCGGGGGTACCTACAATGAGCAGTTCTTC. Its translation is CASSFFSGGTYNEQFF.

The chain has TRBV29-1 and TRBJ2-5; a possible D gene is TRBD2 (5 bases). Trimming stripped 3 bases from V and 7 bases from J, with 12 bases between. Germline V gives CDR1 SQVTM, CDR2 ANQGSEA. The CDR3 contains 12 residues. CDR3 sequence: CSVEEAVRTQYF. CDR3 sequence (DNA): TGCAGCGTTGAGGAGGCGGTCCGGACCCAGTACTTC.

This chain uses TRBV24-1 with TRBJ1-1; D is unclear. This CDR3 has 13 amino acids. Trimming left V 3 bases short and J 6 bases short, with 10 bases between. Looked up from germline, CDR1 is KGHDR and CDR2 is SFDVKD. The CDR3 DNA is TGTGCCACCAGTGATGCCGACGAGGCTGAAGCTTTCTTT. Amino acids: CATSDADEAEAFF.

The chain has TRBV7-8 and TRBJ2-3; 15 bases fit TRBD2. Germline CDR1 reads SGHVS; CDR2 reads FQNEAQ. The CDR3 contains 17 residues. The V segment lost 4 bases and the J segment 4 bases; nucleotides outside the gene matches: 6. The CDR3 DNA sequence: TGTGCCAGCAGCTCTATCGGACTAGCGGGGGGGTCAGATACGCAGTATTTT. The encoded protein is CASSSIGLAGGSDTQYF.

This chain joins TRBV5-4 and TRBJ2-5; the match to TRBD2 covers 10 bases. The CDR3 extends over 15 amino acids. Germline V gives CDR1 SGHNT, CDR2 YYREEE (reference sequence). The V gene end was trimmed by 3 bases and the J gene end by 4 bases; junction bases not matched to a gene: 6. The chain's CDR3 is CASSSLAGRGETQYF. For the CDR3, the DNA is TGTGCCAGCAGCTCACTAGCGGGGCGCGGAGAGACCCAGTACTTC.

The chain carries TRBV7-8 and TRBJ2-5; TRBD2 matches 8 bases. The J segment lost 3 bases and the V segment lost 5 bases, leaving 8 bases of the junction unmatched. The CDR3 is made up of 15 amino acids. The germline gives CDR1 SGHVS, CDR2 FQNEAQ. The DNA for the CDR3 is TGTGCCAGCAGCCCCCGGGAGGGAACCGAAGAGACCCAGTACTTC. Amino acids: CASSPREGTEETQYF.

The chain has TRBV10-3 and TRBJ1-1; D gene unclear. V lost 5 bases, J lost 6 bases, and 19 bases lay in between. In germline, CDR1 is ENHRY, CDR2 SYGVKD. The length of the CDR3 is 15 residues. The CDR3 DNA sequence: TGTGCCATCAGTACTTCGCGGCGTGAAATGGCTGAAGCTTTCTTT. Translating gives CAISTSRREMAEAFF.

The V gene is TRBV10-3, the J gene TRBJ2-7; 10 bases fit TRBD2. This CDR3 comprises 14 residues. V lost 4 bases to trimming and J lost 7 bases; unmatched junction nucleotides: 7. Per the germline V gene, CDR1 is ENHRY and CDR2 is SYGVKD. CDR3 DNA sequence: TGTGCCATCAGTGCGAGCGGGGGGGCGAGTGAGCAGTACTTC. Its translation is CAISASGGASEQYF.

The chain carries TRBV7-9 and TRBJ2-3; maybe TRBD2 (7 bases). This CDR3 region has 13 residues. The germline V and J ends were trimmed by 11 bases and 0 bases, with 12 bases remaining between them. The germline gives CDR1 SEHNR, CDR2 FQNEAQ (reference sequence). The CDR3 sequence is CAEGEGSTDTQYF. The DNA of the CDR3 is TGTGCCGAGGGGGAGGGCAGCACAGATACGCAGTATTTT.

The rearrangement uses TRBV15 and TRBJ2-5; D uncertain. The CDR3 covers 15 residues. V lost 4 bases and J 3 bases, leaving 15 bases between the germline ends. In germline, CDR1 is LNHNV, CDR2 YYDKDF (reference sequence). This CDR3 reads CATSTPRLAEETQYF. In nucleotides, the CDR3 is TGTGCCACCAGCACCCCTAGACTGGCGGAAGAGACCCAGTACTTC.

The rearrangement uses TRBV12-3 or TRBV12-4 and TRBJ2-7, with TRBD1 matching over 8 bases. V lost 4 bases, J lost 1 base, and 0 bases stayed unmatched. This CDR3 is 13 amino acids long. The CDR3 bases are TGTGCCAGCAGTTGGACAGGGTCCTACGAGCAGTACTTC. Its protein product is CASSWTGSYEQYF.

The chain combines TRBV3-1 (or the pseudogene TRBV3-2) with TRBJ1-6; D possibly corresponds to TRBD1 (6 bases). CDR1 and CDR2 (germline): LGHDT, YNNKEL (reference sequence). The CDR3 loop spans 14 amino acids. Deletions cut 4 bases from V and 6 bases from J, with 10 bases between. The CDR3 nucleotides are TGTGCCAGCAGCCTCAGGGGCTTTAATTCACCCCTCCACTTT. Its protein product is CASSLRGFNSPLHF.

In the case of this clone: A junction end diverges from the germline sequence, so it may reflect a read error. This chain uses TRBV7-7 with TRBJ2-3; 8 bases map to TRBD2. Germline lookup yields CDR1 SSHAT and CDR2 FNYEAQ (reference sequence). The CDR3 extends over 16 amino acids. Here the CDR3 DNA reads TGTGCTAGCAGCCCTCTCAGCGGGGGATTGGCAGATACGCAGTATTTT. Its protein is CASSPLSGGLADTQYF.

V gene TRBV5-1 combines with J gene TRBJ1-1, with D unclear. Per the germline V gene, CDR1 is SGHRS and CDR2 is YFSETQ. The CDR3 has 15 residues. V was shortened by 0 bases and J by 10 bases, with 19 bases between the two germline ends. CDR3 coding DNA: TGCGCCAGCAGCTTGGAAACGGGGTGGAGAGCTGGAGCTTTCTTT. It is translated as CASSLETGWRAGAFF.

Written as DNA, the CDR3 is TGTGCCAGCAGCTTAACACTAGCGGATGAGCAGTTCTTC. Protein product: CASSLTLADEQFF. The chain has TRBV7-3 and TRBJ2-1; 8 nucleotides line up with TRBD2. The trim removed 0 bases at V and 8 bases at J, leaving 0 bases unmatched. The CDR3 loop spans 13 amino acids. Germline CDR1 is SGHTA and CDR2 is FQGTGA. Based on the CDR3 plus reference TRBV7-3 and TRBJ2-1, the full variable domain is GAGVSQTPSNKVTEKGKYVELRCDPISGHTALYWYRQSLGQGPEFLIYFQGTGAADDSGLPNDRFFAVRPEGSVSTLKIQRTERGDSAVYLCASSLTLADEQFFGPGTRLTVL.

The gene calls are TRBV19 and TRBJ2-3, with 7 nucleotides matching TRBD1. The CDR3 runs 16 residues. Germline CDR1 and CDR2: LNHDA and SQIVND (reference sequence). Unmatched junction bases numbered 11, after V lost 0 bases and J lost 8 bases. The CDR3 coding sequence is TGTGCCAGTAGTATAGAGGCAGCCAGGGGGTTCGGTACGCAGTATTTT. Amino acids: CASSIEAARGFGTQYF.